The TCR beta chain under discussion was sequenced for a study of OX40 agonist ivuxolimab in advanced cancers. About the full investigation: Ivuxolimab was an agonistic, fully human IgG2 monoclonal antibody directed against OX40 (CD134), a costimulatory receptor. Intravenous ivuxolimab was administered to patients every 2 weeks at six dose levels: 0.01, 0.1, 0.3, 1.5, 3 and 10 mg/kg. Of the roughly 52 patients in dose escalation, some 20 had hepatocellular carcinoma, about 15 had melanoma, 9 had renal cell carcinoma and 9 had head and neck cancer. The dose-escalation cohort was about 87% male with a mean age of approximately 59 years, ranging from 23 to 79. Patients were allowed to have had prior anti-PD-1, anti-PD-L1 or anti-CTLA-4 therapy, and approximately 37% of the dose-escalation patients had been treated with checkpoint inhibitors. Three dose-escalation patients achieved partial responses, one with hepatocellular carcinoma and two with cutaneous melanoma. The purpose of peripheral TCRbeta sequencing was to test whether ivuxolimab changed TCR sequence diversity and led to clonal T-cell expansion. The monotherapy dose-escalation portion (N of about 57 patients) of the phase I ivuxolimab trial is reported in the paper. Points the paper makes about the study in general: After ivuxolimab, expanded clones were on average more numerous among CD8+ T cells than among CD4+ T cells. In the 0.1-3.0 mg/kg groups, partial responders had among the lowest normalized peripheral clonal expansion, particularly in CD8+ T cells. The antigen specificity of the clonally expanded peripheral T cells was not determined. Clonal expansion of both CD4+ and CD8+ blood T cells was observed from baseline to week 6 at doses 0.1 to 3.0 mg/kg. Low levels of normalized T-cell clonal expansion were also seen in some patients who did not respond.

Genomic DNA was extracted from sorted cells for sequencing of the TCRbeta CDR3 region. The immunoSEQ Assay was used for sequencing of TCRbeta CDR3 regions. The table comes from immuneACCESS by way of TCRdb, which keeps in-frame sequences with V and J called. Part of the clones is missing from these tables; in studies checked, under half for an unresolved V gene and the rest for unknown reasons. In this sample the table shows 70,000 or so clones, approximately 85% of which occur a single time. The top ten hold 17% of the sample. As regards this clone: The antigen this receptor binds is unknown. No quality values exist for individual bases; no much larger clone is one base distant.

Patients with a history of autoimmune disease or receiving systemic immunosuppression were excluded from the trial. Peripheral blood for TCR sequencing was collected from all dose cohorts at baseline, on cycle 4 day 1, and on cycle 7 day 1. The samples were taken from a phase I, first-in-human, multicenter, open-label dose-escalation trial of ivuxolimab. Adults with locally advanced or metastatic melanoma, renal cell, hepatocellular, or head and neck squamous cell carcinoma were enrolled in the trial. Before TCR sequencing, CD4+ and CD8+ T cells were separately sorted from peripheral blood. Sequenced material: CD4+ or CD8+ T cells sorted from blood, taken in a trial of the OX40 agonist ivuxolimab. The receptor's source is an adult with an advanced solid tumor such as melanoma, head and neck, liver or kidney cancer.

The base sequence is TGTGCCAGCAGCTTCGGAACAGGGGCCCAGCCCCAGCATTTT. Its protein product is CASSFGTGAQPQHF. The rearrangement joined TRBV7-2 to TRBJ1-5; TRBD1 agrees with 7 junctional bases. Counted from cysteine to phenylalanine, this CDR3 has 14 amino acids. Just CDR3 DNA is preserved here, 42 bases in frame from base 1. Looking up the germline V gene yields CDR1 SGHTA and CDR2 FQGNSA. V and J are trimmed by 3 bases and 7 bases, and the gene matches miss 6 bases of the junction.